The rows below give T cell receptor beta chains drawn from one sample of a study of blood T cell repertoires in COVID-19. Repertoires were generated with immunoSEQ multiplex PCR, while TCRdb's copy carries only in-frame clones and drops some. The data show tens of thousands of clones, with around nine tenths seen just once and 0.3% to 0.4% held by the top ten. Sequenced: peripheral blood. These receptors all stem from a man in his forties or fifties with COVID-19, enrolled during active disease. The CDR3 runs from the conserved cysteine through the conserved F or W. Each record gives: J gene, V gene, D gene, CDR3 protein. The D gene is left open where the match is weak.

>TRBJ2-7|TRBV6-5|TRBD1
CASSYTGESYEQYF
>TRBJ1-2|TRBV4-3|NA
CASSQRRDLNYGYTF
>TRBJ1-1|TRBV24-1|NA
CATSDFRGKAFF
>TRBJ2-3|TRBV4-2|TRBD2
CASSQKVRGGGRGTDTQYF
>TRBJ2-1|TRBV19|NA
CASSIGQNNEQFF
>TRBJ2-3|TRBV7-3|NA
CASSPTGLNTDTQYF
>TRBJ2-2|TRBV11-3|NA
CASSLKTGMTGELFF
>TRBJ1-6|TRBV7-8|TRBD1
CASSLGLSGGESPLHF
>TRBJ2-1|TRBV29-1|TRBD2
CSVLGLAGIKNEQFF
>TRBJ2-3|TRBV18|NA
CASSPRWGQTDTQYF
>TRBJ2-1|TRBV5-1|TRBD2
CASQQGTSDYNEQFF
>TRBJ2-7|TRBV5-6|TRBD2
CASRLLAGGTYEQYF
>TRBJ2-7|TRBV5-5|TRBD1
CASTVQGISYEQYF
>TRBJ1-2|TRBV7-9|TRBD1
CASSFDPGQGGLGYTF
>TRBJ1-1|TRBV7-2|NA
CASSKQVNTEAFF
>TRBJ2-7|TRBV19|TRBD1
CASSTGTGGLGEQYF